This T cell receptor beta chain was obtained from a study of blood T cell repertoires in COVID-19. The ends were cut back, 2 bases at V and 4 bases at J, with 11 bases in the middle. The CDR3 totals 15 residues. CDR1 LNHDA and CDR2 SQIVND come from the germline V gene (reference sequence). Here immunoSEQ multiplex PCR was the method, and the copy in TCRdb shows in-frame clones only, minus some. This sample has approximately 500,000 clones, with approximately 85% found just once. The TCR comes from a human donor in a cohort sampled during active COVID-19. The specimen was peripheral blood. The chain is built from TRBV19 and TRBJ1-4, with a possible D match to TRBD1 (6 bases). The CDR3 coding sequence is TGTGCCAGTAGTATACGACAGGCTCTTAATGAAAAACTGTTTTTT. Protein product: CASSIRQALNEKLFF.